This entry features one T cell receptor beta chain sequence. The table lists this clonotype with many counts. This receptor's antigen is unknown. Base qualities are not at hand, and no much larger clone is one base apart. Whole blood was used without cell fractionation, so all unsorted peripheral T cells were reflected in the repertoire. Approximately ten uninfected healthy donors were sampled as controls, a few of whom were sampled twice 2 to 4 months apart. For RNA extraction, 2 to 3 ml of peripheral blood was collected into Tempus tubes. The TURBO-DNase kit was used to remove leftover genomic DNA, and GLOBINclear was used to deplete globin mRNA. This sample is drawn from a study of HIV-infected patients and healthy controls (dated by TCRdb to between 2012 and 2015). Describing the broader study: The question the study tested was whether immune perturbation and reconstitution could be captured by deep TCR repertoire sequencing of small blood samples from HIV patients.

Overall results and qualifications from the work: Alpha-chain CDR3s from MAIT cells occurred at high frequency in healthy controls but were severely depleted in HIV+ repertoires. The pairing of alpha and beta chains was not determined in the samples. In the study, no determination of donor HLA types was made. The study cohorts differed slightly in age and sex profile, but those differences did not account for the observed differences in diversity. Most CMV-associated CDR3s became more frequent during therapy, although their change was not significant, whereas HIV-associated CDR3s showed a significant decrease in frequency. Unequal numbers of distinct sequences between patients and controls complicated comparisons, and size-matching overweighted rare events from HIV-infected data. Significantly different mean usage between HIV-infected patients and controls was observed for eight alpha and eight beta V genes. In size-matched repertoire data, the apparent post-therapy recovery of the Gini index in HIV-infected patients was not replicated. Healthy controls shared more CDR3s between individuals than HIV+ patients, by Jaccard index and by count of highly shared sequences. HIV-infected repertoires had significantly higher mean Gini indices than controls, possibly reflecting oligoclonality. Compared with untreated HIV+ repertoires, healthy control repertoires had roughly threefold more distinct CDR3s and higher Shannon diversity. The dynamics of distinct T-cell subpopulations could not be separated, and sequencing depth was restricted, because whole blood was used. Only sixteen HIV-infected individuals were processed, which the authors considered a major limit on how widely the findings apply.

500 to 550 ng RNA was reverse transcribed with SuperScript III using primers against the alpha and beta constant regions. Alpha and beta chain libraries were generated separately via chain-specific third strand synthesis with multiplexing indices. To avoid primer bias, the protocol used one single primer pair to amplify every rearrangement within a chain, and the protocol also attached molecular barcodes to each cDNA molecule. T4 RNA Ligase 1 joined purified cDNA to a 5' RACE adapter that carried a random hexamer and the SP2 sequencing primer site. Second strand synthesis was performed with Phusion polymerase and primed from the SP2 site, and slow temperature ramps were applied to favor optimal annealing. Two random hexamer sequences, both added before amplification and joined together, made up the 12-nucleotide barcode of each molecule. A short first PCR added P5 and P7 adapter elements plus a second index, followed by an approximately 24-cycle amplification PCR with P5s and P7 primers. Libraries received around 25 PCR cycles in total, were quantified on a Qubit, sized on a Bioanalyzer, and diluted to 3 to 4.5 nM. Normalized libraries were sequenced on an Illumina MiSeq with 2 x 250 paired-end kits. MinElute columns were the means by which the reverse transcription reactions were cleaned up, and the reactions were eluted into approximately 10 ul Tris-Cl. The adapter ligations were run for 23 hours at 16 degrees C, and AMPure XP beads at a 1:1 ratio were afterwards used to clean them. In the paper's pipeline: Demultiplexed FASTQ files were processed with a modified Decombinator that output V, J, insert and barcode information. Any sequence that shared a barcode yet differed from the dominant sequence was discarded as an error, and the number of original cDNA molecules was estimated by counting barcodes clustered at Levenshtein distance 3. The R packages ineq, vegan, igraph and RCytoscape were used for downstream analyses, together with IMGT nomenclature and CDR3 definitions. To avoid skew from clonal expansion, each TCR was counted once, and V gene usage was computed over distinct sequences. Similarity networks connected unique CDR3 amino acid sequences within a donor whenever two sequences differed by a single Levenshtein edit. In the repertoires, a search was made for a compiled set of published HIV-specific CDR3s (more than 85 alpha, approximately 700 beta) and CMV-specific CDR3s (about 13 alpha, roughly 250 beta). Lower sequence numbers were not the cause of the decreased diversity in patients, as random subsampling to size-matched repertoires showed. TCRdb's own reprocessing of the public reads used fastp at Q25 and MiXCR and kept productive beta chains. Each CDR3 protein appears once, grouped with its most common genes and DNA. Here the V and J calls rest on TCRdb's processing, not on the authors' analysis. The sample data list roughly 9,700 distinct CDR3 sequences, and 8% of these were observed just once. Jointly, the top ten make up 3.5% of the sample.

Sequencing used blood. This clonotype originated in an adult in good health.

The CDR3 protein sequence reads: CASSRDRGAGTGELFF. At the DNA level, the sequence is TGTGCCAGTAGTAGGGACAGGGGAGCCGGCACCGGGGAGCTGTTTTTT. Rearrangement joined TRBV19 to TRBJ2-2, with 10 middle bases fitting TRBD1. From a lookup of the germline V gene (reference sequence), CDR1 and CDR2 are LNHDA and SQIVND. Trimming removed 4 bases from V and 4 bases from J; the gene matches leave 6 bases unexplained. The CDR3 spans 16 residues, from the cysteine through the phenylalanine. Solely the CDR3 DNA is kept, with 48 bases framed from the first base.